This TCR beta chain was retrieved from a study of Tregs in tolerant kidney transplant recipients. This CDR3 contains 15 residues. From germline, CDR1 is SGHTA and CDR2 FQGNSA. Trimming took 5 bases from V and 5 from J; bases not matched to a gene: 7. On this clone itself: Its cognate antigen is unknown.

Study observations and caveats: Findings come from small patient numbers and require larger validation. Expanding Tregs on activated donor B cells appeared to best identify donor-specific TCRbeta clones.

TCRdb's copy holds only in-frame clones and misses some; the assay was immunoSEQ multiplex PCR. The table includes tens of thousands of clones, roughly 84% detected once. CD4+CD25+CD127- Tregs, CD4+CD25- non-Tregs, CD4 and CD8 cells were sorted. The sample taken for sequencing was CD4+ T cells from blood. This clonotype was obtained from a human donor in good health. The rearrangement joins TRBV7-2 to TRBJ2-2; 8 bases map to TRBD2. DNA of the CDR3: TGTGCCAGCAGCCCTACCGGGAGGGGGACCGGGGAGCTGTTTTTT. Amino acid sequence: CASSPTGRGTGELFF.